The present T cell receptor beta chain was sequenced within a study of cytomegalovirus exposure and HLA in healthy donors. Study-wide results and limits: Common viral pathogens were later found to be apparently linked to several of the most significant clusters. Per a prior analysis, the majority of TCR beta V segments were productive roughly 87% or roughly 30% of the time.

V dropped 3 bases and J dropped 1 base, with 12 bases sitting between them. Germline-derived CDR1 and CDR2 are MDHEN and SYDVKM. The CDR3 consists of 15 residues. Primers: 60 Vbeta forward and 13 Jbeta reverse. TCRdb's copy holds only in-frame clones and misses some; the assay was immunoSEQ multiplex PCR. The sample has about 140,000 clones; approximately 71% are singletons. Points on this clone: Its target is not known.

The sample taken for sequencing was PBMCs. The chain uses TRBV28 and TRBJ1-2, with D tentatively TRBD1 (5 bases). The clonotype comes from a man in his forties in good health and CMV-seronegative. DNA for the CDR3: TGTGCCAGCAGTTTCGCCCTAGGGGTTAACTATGGCTACACCTTC. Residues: CASSFALGVNYGYTF.